This T cell receptor (beta chain) was documented in a study of long-term antiretroviral therapy in people with HIV. Study findings and constraints: Dominance of pre-ART expanded clones persisted, fluctuating and often declining after ART.

The assay used was immunoSEQ (version v3.0), run at survey level. Roughly 40,000-50,000 T-cell genomes per sample were the sequencing target. Sequencing was performed with immunoSEQ multiplex PCR; in TCRdb, only in-frame clones are kept and a portion is missing. There are roughly 45,000 clones in the sample; roughly 80% occur only once, and around 3.1% lies in the top ten. Per the germline V gene, CDR1 is LNHDA and CDR2 is SQIVND (reference sequence). The CDR3 has 14 residues. The germline V and J ends were trimmed by 5 bases and 2 bases, with 10 bases remaining between them. This clone was seen a handful of times. Its target is not known. The study drew at least one pre-ART and at least two post-ART PBMC samples from every donor.

This material consisted of unsorted PBMCs, taken 0.8 years after starting antiretroviral therapy. The source is a woman younger than 35 with HIV. The chain combines TRBV19 with TRBJ1-5; D may be TRBD1 (5 bases). This CDR3 reads CASSLQEGNQPQHF. The CDR3 DNA follows: TGTGCCAGTAGTCTACAGGAAGGCAATCAGCCCCAGCATTTT.